This entry concerns a single TCR beta chain. The antigen remains unidentified. TCRdb ran MiXCR on the reads and lists one entry per CDR3 protein. The data hold about 920,000 distinct CDR3 sequences, with approximately 31% observed a single time. Per the germline V gene, CDR1 is LGHDT and CDR2 is YNNKEL (reference sequence). Trimming removed 4 bases from V and 1 base from J, with 16 bases in between. This CDR3 region has 16 residues. These data belong to a study of T cell repertoires in cytomegalovirus infection. Overall study findings and caveats: The study identified carriers of CMV plus the relevant HLA from cumulative public TCR beta family frequency. In two of eight donors, the top clonotype was HLA-C-restricted CMV-specific.

The V gene is TRBV3-1, the J gene TRBJ2-5; D unresolved. Specimen: cultured CD8+ T cells from PBMCs, collected from culture after CMV antigen stimulation. The TCR originated in a human donor in good health (CMV status not recorded). Some clones in this sample may be carry-over from other donors' samples. The CDR3 is CASSPPRGRTQETQYF. CDR3 bases: TGTGCCAGCAGCCCTCCCCGAGGTAGGACCCAAGAGACCCAGTACTTC.